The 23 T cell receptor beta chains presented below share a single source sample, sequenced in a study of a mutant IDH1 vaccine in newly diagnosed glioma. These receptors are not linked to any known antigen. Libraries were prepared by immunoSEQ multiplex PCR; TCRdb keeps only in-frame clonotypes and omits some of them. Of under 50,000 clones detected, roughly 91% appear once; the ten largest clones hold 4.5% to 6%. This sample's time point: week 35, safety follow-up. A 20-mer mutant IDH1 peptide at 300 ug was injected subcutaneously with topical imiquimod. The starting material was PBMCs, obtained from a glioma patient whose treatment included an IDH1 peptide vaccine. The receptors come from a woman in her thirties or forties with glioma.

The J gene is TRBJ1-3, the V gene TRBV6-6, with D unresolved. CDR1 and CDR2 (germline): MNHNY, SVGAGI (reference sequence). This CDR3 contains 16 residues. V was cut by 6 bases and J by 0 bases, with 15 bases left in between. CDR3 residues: CASSPRGGVSGNTIYF. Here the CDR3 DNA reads TGTGCCAGCAGCCCCCGGGGTGGTGTCTCTGGAAACACCATATATTTT.

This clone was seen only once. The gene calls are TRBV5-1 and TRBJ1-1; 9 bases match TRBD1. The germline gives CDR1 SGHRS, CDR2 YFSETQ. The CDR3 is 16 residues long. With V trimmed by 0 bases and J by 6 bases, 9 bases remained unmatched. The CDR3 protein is CASSLAIGQGRAEAFF. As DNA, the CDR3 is TGCGCCAGCAGCTTGGCCATCGGACAGGGGAGGGCTGAAGCTTTCTTT. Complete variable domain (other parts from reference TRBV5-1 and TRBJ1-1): KAGVTQTPRYLIKTRGQQVTLSCSPISGHRSVSWYQQTPGQGLQFLFEYFSETQRNKGNFPGRFSGRQFSNSRSEMNVSTLELGDSALYLCASSLAIGQGRAEAFFGQGTRLTVV.

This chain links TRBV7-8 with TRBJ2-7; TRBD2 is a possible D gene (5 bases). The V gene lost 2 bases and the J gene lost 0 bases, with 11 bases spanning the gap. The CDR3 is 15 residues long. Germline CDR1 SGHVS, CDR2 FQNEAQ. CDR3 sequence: CASSLRAGYSYEQYF. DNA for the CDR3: TGTGCCAGCAGCTTACGGGCGGGCTACTCCTACGAGCAGTACTTC.

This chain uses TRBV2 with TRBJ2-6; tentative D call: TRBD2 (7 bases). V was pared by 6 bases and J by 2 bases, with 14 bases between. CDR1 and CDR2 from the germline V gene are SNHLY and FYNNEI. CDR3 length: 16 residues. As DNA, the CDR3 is TGTGCCAGCAGCCCAGAGGGGGGGGCTGGGGCCAACGTCCTGACTTTC. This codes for CASSPEGGAGANVLTF. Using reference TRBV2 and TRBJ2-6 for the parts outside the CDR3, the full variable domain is EPEVTQTPSHQVTQMGQEVILRCVPISNHLYFYWYRQILGQKVEFLVSFYNNEISEKSEIFDDQFSVERPDGSNFTLKIRSTKLEDSAMYFCASSPEGGAGANVLTFGAGSRLTVL.

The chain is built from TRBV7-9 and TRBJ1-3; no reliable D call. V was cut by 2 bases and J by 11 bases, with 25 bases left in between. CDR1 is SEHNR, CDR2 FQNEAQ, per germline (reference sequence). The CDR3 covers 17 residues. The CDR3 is CASSLSSRHPALLPIYF. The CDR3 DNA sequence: TGTGCCAGCAGCTTATCTTCCCGTCACCCTGCTCTTCTACCCATATATTTT.

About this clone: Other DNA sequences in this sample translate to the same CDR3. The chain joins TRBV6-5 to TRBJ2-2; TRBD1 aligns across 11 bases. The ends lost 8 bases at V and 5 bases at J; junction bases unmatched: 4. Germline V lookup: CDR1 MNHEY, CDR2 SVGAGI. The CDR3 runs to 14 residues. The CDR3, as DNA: TGTGCCAGCCGGGACAGGGGGAAAACCGGGGAGCTGTTTTTT. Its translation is CASRDRGKTGELFF.

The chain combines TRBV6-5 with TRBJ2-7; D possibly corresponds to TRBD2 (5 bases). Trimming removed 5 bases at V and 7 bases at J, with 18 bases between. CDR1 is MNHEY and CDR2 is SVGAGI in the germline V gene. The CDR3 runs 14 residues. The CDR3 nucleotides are TGTGCCAGCAGTCCGGTGTTAACTCGCGGGGAGCAGTACTTC. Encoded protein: CASSPVLTRGEQYF.

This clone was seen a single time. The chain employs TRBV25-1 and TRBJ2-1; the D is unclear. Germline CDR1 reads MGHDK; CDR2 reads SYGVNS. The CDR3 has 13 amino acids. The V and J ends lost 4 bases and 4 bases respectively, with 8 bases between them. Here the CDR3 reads CASSGTLYNEQFF. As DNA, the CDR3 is TGTGCCAGCAGTGGGACCTTGTACAATGAGCAGTTCTTC.

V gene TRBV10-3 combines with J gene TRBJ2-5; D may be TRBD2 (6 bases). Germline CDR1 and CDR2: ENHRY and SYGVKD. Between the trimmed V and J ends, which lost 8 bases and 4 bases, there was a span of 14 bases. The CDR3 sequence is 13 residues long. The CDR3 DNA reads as TGTGCCATCGCCGGAGGGCTCGGAGAGACCCAGTACTTC. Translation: CAIAGGLGETQYF.

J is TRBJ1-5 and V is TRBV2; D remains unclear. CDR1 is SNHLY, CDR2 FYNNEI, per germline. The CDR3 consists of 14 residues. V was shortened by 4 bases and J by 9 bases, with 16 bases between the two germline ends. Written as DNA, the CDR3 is TGTGCCAGCAGTGGTTCGGCGATGGCTCGGCCCCAGCATTTT. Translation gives CASSGSAMARPQHF. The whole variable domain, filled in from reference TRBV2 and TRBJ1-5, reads EPEVTQTPSHQVTQMGQEVILRCVPISNHLYFYWYRQILGQKVEFLVSFYNNEISEKSEIFDDQFSVERPDGSNFTLKIRSTKLEDSAMYFCASSGSAMARPQHFGDGTRLSIL.

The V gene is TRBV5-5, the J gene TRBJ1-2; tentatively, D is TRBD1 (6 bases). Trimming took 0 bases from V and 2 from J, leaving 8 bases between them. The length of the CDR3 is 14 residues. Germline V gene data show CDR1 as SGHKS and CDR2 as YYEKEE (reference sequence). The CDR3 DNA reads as TGTGCCAGCAGCTTGGACAGGGTAAACTATGGCTACACCTTC. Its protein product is CASSLDRVNYGYTF.

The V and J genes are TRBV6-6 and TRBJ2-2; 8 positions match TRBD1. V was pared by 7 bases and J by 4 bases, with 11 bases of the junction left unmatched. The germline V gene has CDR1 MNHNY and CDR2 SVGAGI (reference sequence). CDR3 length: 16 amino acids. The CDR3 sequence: CASTPPTGAITGELFF. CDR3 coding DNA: TGTGCCAGCACCCCCCCGACAGGGGCAATCACCGGGGAGCTGTTTTTT.

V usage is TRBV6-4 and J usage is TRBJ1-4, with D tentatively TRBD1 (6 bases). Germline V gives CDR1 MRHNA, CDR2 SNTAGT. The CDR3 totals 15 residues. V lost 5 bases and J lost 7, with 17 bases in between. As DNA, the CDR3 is TGTGCCAGCAGTCGAGTCGGGGGCTCGGGTGAAAAACTGTTTTTT. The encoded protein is CASSRVGGSGEKLFF.

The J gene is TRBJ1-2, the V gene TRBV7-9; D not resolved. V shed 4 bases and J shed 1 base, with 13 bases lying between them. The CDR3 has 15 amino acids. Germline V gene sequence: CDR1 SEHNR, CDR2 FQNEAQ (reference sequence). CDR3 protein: CASSSSGRSNYGYTF. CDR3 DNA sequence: TGTGCCAGCAGCTCTTCCGGACGGAGTAACTATGGCTACACCTTC.

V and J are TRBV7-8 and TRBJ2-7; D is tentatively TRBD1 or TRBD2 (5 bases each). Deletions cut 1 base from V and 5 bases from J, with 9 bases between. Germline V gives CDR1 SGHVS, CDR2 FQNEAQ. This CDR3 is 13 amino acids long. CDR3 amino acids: CASSLGRDDEQYF. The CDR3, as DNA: TGTGCCAGCAGCTTAGGCAGGGACGACGAGCAGTACTTC. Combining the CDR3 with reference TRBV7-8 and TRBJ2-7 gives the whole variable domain GAGVSQSPRYKVAKRGQDVALRCDPISGHVSLFWYQQALGQGPEFLTYFQNEAQLDKSGLPSDRFFAERPEGSVSTLKIQRTQQEDSAVYLCASSLGRDDEQYFGPGTRLTVT.

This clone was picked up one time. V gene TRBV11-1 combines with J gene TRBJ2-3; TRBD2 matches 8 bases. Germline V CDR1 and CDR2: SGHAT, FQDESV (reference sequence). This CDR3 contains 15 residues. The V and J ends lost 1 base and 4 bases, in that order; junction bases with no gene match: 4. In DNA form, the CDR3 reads TGTGCCAGCAGCTTAGGGGGACTAGAGGCAGATACGCAGTATTTT. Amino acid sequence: CASSLGGLEADTQYF.

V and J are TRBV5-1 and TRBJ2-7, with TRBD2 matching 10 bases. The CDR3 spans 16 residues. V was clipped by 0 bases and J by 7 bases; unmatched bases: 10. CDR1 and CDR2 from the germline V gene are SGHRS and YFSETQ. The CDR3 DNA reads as TGCGCCAGCAGCTTGGGGCTAGCGGGAGCCGGGCGGGAGCAGTACTTC. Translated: CASSLGLAGAGREQYF. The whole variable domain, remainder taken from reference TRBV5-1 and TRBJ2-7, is KAGVTQTPRYLIKTRGQQVTLSCSPISGHRSVSWYQQTPGQGLQFLFEYFSETQRNKGNFPGRFSGRQFSNSRSEMNVSTLELGDSALYLCASSLGLAGAGREQYFGPGTRLTVT.

CDR3 nucleotides: TGTGCCAGCAGGCCAACAGGGCACACTGAAGCTTTCTTT. This gives the protein CASRPTGHTEAFF. V gene TRBV7-6 combines with J gene TRBJ1-1, with D possibly TRBD1 on 6 matching bases. The germline CDR1 and CDR2 sequences are SGHVS and FNYEAQ. V lost 6 bases, J lost 3 bases, and 11 bases lay in between. There are 13 residues in the CDR3.

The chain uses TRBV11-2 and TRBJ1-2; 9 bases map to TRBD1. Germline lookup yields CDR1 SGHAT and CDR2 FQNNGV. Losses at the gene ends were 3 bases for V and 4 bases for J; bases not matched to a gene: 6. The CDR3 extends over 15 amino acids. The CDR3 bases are TGTGCCAGCAGCTTCACAGGGGGCTCGGGCTATGGCTACACCTTC. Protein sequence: CASSFTGGSGYGYTF.

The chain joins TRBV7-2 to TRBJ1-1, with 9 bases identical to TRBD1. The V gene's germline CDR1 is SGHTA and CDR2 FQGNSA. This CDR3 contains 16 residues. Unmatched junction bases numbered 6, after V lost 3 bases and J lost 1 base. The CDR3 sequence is CASSFTGGSSNTEAFF. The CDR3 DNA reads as TGTGCCAGCAGCTTTACAGGGGGCTCCTCGAACACTGAAGCTTTCTTT.

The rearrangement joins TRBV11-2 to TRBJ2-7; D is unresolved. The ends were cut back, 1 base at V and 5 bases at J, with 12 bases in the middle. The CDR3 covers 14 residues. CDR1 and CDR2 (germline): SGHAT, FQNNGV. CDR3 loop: CASSLAPVSNEQYF. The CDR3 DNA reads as TGTGCCAGCAGCTTAGCCCCCGTTTCTAACGAGCAGTACTTC.

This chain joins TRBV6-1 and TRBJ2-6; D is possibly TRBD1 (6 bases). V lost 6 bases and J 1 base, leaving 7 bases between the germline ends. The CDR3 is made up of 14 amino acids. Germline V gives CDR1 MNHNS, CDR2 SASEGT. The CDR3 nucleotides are TGTGCCAGCAGAACAGGGTCTGGGGCCAACGTCCTGACTTTC. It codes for CASRTGSGANVLTF.

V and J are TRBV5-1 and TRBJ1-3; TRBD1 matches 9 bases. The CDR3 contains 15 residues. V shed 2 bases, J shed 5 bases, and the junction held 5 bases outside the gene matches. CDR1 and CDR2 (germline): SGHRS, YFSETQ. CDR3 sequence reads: CASSLSGQGRNTIYF. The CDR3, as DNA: TGCGCCAGCAGCTTAAGTGGACAGGGGCGAAACACCATATATTTT.